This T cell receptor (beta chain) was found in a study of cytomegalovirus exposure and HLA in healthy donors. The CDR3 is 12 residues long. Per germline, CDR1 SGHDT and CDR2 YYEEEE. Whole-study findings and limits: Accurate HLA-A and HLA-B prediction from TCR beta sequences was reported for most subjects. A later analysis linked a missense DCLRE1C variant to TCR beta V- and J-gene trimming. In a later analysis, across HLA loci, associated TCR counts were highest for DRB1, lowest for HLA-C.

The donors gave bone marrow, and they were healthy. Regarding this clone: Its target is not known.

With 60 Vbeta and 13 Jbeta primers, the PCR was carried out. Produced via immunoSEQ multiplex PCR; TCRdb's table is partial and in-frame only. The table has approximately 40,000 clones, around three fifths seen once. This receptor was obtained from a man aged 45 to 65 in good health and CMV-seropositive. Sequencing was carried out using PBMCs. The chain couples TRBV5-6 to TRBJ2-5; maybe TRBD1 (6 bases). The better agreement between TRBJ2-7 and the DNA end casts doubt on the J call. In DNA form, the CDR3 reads TGTGCCAGCAGGAGGGGGACCTACGAGCAGTACTTC. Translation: CASRRGTYEQYF.